The 26 T cell receptor beta chains below come from one sample, sequenced in a study of control samples from healthy donors and cancer patients. Profiling relied on immunoSEQ multiplex PCR, and the TCRdb table lists in-frame clones only, not all of them. Seen here are 100,000 to 150,000 clones, 80% to 90% observed once, and the top ten hold roughly 2.8%. Sequencing was carried out using blood. Every receptor here comes from a man between 60 and 75 years old in good health.

This chain uses TRBV6-1 with TRBJ2-1; no firm D call. Germline assignment: CDR1 MNHNS and CDR2 SASEGT. Trimming left V 2 bases short and J 7 bases short, with 12 bases between. The CDR3 is made up of 14 amino acids. This CDR3 reads CASSESSERNEQFF. CDR3 DNA: TGTGCCAGCAGTGAATCTTCCGAGCGTAATGAGCAGTTCTTC.

The CDR3 DNA reads TGTGCCAGCAGTGTCGTGTGGGGGCACACTGAAGCTTTCTTT. Translated: CASSVVWGHTEAFF. The chain carries TRBV28 and TRBJ1-1; D possibly corresponds to TRBD1 (6 bases). The ends were cut back, 5 bases at V and 3 bases at J, with 13 bases in the middle. In germline, CDR1 is MDHEN, CDR2 SYDVKM. This CDR3 is 14 amino acids long.

This rearrangement joins TRBV20-1 to TRBJ1-4; no definite D call. The CDR3 sequence is 10 residues long. The germline CDR1 and CDR2 sequences are DFQATT and SNEGSKA (reference sequence). Trimming left V 3 bases short and J 8 bases short, with 4 bases between. CDR3 bases: TGCAGTGCTAGGCGGGAAAAACTGTTTTTT. This encodes CSARREKLFF.

The rearrangement joins TRBV12-3 or TRBV12-4 to TRBJ1-3, with a tentative D call TRBD1 (5 bases). This CDR3 comprises 13 residues. Trimming cost V 5 bases and J 4 bases, with 9 bases left between them. CDR3: CASSATEGNTIYF. Here the CDR3 DNA reads TGTGCCAGCAGTGCGACAGAAGGAAACACCATATATTTT.

V gene TRBV6-6 combines with J gene TRBJ2-7, with 9 bases identical to TRBD1. V shed 2 bases, J shed 3 bases, and the junction held 5 bases outside the gene matches. Germline CDR1 and CDR2: MNHNY and SVGAGI (reference sequence). The CDR3 is 15 residues long. The CDR3 here is CASSYLGQGNYEQYF. The CDR3 DNA sequence: TGTGCCAGCAGTTACCTCGGACAGGGGAACTACGAGCAGTACTTC.

The CDR3 coding sequence is TGTGCCAGCGCGAGGAACACTGAAGCTTTCTTT. It specifies CASARNTEAFF. This chain uses TRBV21-1 with TRBJ1-1. TRBV21-1 is described as a pseudogene. This CDR3 comprises 11 residues.

The chain links TRBV28 to TRBJ1-2; D possibly corresponds to TRBD1 (6 bases). The CDR3 contains 13 residues. Germline values: CDR1 MDHEN, CDR2 SYDVKM. Trimming removed 3 bases from V and 8 bases from J, with 13 bases in between. The CDR3 DNA sequence: TGTGCCAGCAGTTTCAGGGGTACTAGCGGCTACACCTTC. It is translated as CASSFRGTSGYTF.

The CDR3 is CASSHGFSSNQPQHF. In nucleotides, the CDR3 is TGTGCCAGCAGCCACGGTTTCAGTAGCAATCAGCCCCAGCATTTT. The chain joins TRBV3-1 (or the pseudogene TRBV3-2) to TRBJ1-5; no clear D gene. Deletions cut 3 bases from V and 0 bases from J, with 9 bases between. The CDR3 is made up of 15 amino acids. Germline V gene lookup returns CDR1 LGHDT and CDR2 YNNKEL (reference sequence).

Here the CDR3 DNA reads TGTGCCAGCAGCTACAACAGGGTACTTTTCTACGAGCAGTACTTC. Translation: CASSYNRVLFYEQYF. V usage is TRBV5-6 and J usage is TRBJ2-7; maybe TRBD1 (6 bases). The germline V gene encodes CDR1 SGHDT and CDR2 YYEEEE. Trimming stripped 3 bases from V and 3 bases from J, with 16 bases between. The CDR3 length is 15 residues.

The gene calls are TRBV6-1 and TRBJ2-1; TRBD1 matches at 9 bases. CDR3 size: 16 residues. Germline-derived CDR1 and CDR2 are MNHNS and SASEGT. V lost 2 bases and J lost 4; bases outside the gene matches: 6. CDR3 amino acids: CASSEYGTGIYNEQFF. The CDR3 DNA follows: TGTGCCAGCAGTGAATATGGGACAGGGATATACAATGAGCAGTTCTTC.

The rearrangement links TRBV5-1 to TRBJ2-3; D tentatively reads TRBD1 or TRBD2 (5 bases each). Trimming removed 0 bases at V and 4 bases at J, with 12 bases between. The V gene's germline CDR1 is SGHRS and CDR2 YFSETQ. The CDR3 runs to 15 residues. The CDR3 bases are TGCGCCAGCAGCTTGGGTGGTAGGGACGCAGATACGCAGTATTTT. It translates to CASSLGGRDADTQYF.

A single count supports this clone. The chain has TRBV6-5 and TRBJ2-7, with 10 nucleotides matching TRBD2. Per germline, CDR1 MNHEY and CDR2 SVGAGI. The CDR3 consists of 15 residues. V trimming: 5 bases; J trimming: 2 bases; junction bases outside the gene matches: 6. This CDR3 reads CASSTAGGAAYEQYF. Written as DNA, the CDR3 is TGTGCCAGCAGTACAGCGGGGGGGGCAGCCTACGAGCAGTACTTC.

The chain has TRBV18 and TRBJ1-5; D unresolved. Per the germline V gene, CDR1 is KGHSH and CDR2 is LQKENI. V was clipped by 3 bases and J by 7 bases, with 10 bases between them. This CDR3 contains 13 residues. In DNA form, the CDR3 reads TGTGCCAGCTCACCGAGCCCGGGGCAGCCCCAGCATTTT. It encodes CASSPSPGQPQHF. Full variable domain (rest looked up from reference TRBV18 and TRBJ1-5): NAGVMQNPRHLVRRRGQEARLRCSPMKGHSHVYWYRQLPEEGLKFMVYLQKENIIDESGMPKERFSAEFPKEGPSILRIQQVVRGDSAAYFCASSPSPGQPQHFGDGTRLSIL.

The chain carries TRBV18 and TRBJ2-3; TRBD1 agrees at 8 bases. The CDR3 contains 15 residues. The germline V gene encodes CDR1 KGHSH and CDR2 LQKENI. Germline trimming cut 6 bases from V and 2 bases from J; bases unmatched to any gene: 7. CDR3 in amino acids: CASSAGTGSTDTQYF. CDR3 in DNA: TGTGCCAGCTCTGCCGGGACAGGCTCCACAGATACGCAGTATTTT. Filled out from reference TRBV18 and TRBJ2-3, the complete variable domain reads NAGVMQNPRHLVRRRGQEARLRCSPMKGHSHVYWYRQLPEEGLKFMVYLQKENIIDESGMPKERFSAEFPKEGPSILRIQQVVRGDSAAYFCASSAGTGSTDTQYFGPGTRLTVL.

The chain joins TRBV12-3 or TRBV12-4 to TRBJ2-7; D not certain. The CDR3 spans 13 residues. Between the trimmed V and J ends, which lost 3 bases and 5 bases, there was a span of 11 bases. CDR3 nucleotide sequence: TGTGCCAGCAGTTTTGTCCAGGCTGACGAGCAGTACTTC. Its translation: CASSFVQADEQYF.

As DNA, the CDR3 is TGTGCCAGCAGCCAAGTCGCAGGGGGGGCATACGAGCAGTACTTC. Protein product: CASSQVAGGAYEQYF. This chain uses TRBV3-1 (or the pseudogene TRBV3-2) with TRBJ2-7; D may correspond to TRBD1 or TRBD2 (7 bases each). The CDR3 runs 15 residues. Trimming took 1 base from V and 4 from J, leaving 14 bases between them. Germline CDR1 reads LGHDT; CDR2 reads YNNKEL (reference sequence).

This clone is a singleton in its sample. The chain uses TRBV9 and TRBJ2-2, with TRBD1 identical over 10 bases. The CDR3 consists of 16 residues. The ends lost 4 bases at V and 6 bases at J; junction bases unmatched: 9. Germline CDR1 is SGDLS and CDR2 is YYNGEE. CDR3 nucleotides: TGTGCCAGCAGCCATTCCGGGACAGGGGTCCCCGGGGAGCTGTTTTTT. The encoded protein is CASSHSGTGVPGELFF.

The count of this clone is one. This sequence joins TRBV19 and TRBJ1-2; 9 positions match TRBD1. Germline V gene sequence: CDR1 LNHDA, CDR2 SQIVND (reference sequence). Losses at the gene ends were 5 bases for V and 4 bases for J; bases not matched to a gene: 8. CDR3 size: 15 residues. The CDR3 region is CASSVNRDRAYGYTF. The CDR3 DNA sequence: TGTGCCAGTAGTGTCAACCGGGACAGGGCCTATGGCTACACCTTC.

This clone came up a few times. The V gene is TRBV5-1, the J gene TRBJ2-3; TRBD2 might be the D (6 bases). Germline V gene data show CDR1 as SGHRS and CDR2 as YFSETQ. With 0 bases removed from V and 2 bases from J, the gap between germline ends came to 13 bases. The CDR3 sequence is 16 residues long. The DNA for the CDR3 is TGCGCCAGCAGCTTGGGGTTGGCGGGGTTCACAGATACGCAGTATTTT. Its protein product is CASSLGLAGFTDTQYF.

This CDR3 reads CATDGGGSSGANVLTF. CDR3 DNA: TGTGCCACCGACGGGGGCGGGAGCTCTGGGGCCAACGTCCTGACTTTC. The rearrangement joins TRBV28 to TRBJ2-6; D may be TRBD2 (7 bases). This CDR3 contains 16 residues. The germline CDR1 and CDR2 sequences are MDHEN and SYDVKM. V was clipped by 10 bases and J by 0 bases, with 16 bases between them.

This chain connects TRBV4-2 to TRBJ1-4; 12 bases line up with TRBD1. V gave up 4 bases and J gave up 6 bases; unmatched junction bases: 6. Per germline, CDR1 LGHNA and CDR2 YNFKEQ. There are 16 residues in the CDR3. CDR3: CASSPRDRGLDEKLFF. CDR3 DNA sequence: TGTGCCAGCAGCCCCCGGGACAGGGGGCTGGATGAAAAACTGTTTTTT.

The CDR3 protein is CASSIGAESRSYGYTF. CDR3 bases: TGTGCCAGTAGTATCGGGGCCGAGTCGCGGAGTTATGGCTACACCTTC. The rearrangement links TRBV19 to TRBJ1-2, with D perhaps TRBD1 (5 bases). Germline CDR1 is LNHDA and CDR2 is SQIVND (reference sequence). V was cut by 3 bases and J by 5 bases, with 19 bases left in between. This CDR3 comprises 16 residues.

This sequence joins TRBV29-1 and TRBJ1-2; a possible D gene is TRBD1 (6 bases). The germline V gene encodes CDR1 SQVTM and CDR2 ANQGSEA. CDR3 length: 14 residues. The V end lost 4 bases, the J end lost 4 bases, and 16 bases lay between the germline ends. This chain's CDR3 is CSVGGPEQSYGYTF. The CDR3, as DNA: TGCAGCGTTGGGGGGCCGGAACAGTCCTATGGCTACACCTTC.

DNA of the CDR3: TGTGCCAGCAGTCCGCTTAACTATGGCTACACCTTC. Encoded protein: CASSPLNYGYTF. The chain is built from TRBV28 and TRBJ1-2; D unresolved. V lost 5 bases, J lost 1 base, and 5 bases lay in between. The CDR3 length is 12 residues. Germline CDR1 MDHEN, CDR2 SYDVKM.

J is TRBJ2-7 and V is TRBV25-1; D ambiguous. Trimming shortened V by 3 bases and J by 9 bases, and 12 bases separated the two germline ends. The V gene's germline CDR1 is MGHDK and CDR2 SYGVNS. CDR3 size: 12 residues. The CDR3 region is CASSDLFLGQYF. The CDR3 nucleotides read TGTGCCAGCAGTGACCTCTTTTTGGGGCAGTACTTC.

The chain carries TRBV7-9 and TRBJ1-3; 7 bases are shared with TRBD1. The CDR3 sequence is 13 residues long. Germline CDR1 is SEHNR and CDR2 is FQNEAQ (reference sequence). The trim removed 5 bases at V and 8 bases at J, leaving 6 bases unmatched. The CDR3 coding sequence is TGTGCCAGCAGCCAACAGGGGACGTACACCATATATTTT. It encodes CASSQQGTYTIYF.